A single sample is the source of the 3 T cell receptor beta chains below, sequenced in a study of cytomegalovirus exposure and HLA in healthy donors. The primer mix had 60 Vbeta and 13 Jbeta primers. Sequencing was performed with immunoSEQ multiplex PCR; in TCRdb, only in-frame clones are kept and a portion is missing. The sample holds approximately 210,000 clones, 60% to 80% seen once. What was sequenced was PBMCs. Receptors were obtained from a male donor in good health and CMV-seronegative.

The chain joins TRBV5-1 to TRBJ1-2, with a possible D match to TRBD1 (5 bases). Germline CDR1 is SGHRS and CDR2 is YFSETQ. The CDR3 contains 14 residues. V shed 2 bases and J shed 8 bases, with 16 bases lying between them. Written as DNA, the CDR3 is TGCGCCAGCAGCTTACATGACAGCCAGGGAGGCTACACCTTC. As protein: CASSLHDSQGGYTF.

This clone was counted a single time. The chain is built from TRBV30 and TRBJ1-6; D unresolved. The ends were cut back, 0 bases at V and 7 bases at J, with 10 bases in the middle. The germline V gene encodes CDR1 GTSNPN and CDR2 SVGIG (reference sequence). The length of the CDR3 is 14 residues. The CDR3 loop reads CAWSVDNSNSPLHF. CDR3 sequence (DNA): TGTGCCTGGAGTGTGGATAACAGCAATTCACCCCTCCACTTT.

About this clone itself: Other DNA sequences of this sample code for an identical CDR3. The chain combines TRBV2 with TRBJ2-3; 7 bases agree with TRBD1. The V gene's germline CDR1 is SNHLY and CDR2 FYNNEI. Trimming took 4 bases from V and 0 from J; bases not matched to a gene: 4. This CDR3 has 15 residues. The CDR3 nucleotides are TGTGCCAGCAGTGGCTCAGGGGGTAGCACAGATACGCAGTATTTT. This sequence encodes CASSGSGGSTDTQYF.